One sample yielded the 13 T cell receptor beta chains listed below, sequenced in a study of shared clonotypes between healthy human individuals. Measured with immunoSEQ multiplex PCR; TCRdb has only the in-frame clones, and not every one. The repertoire holds some 1.4 million clones, approximately 96% seen once, with 0.95% to 1.5% in the top ten. Sequenced sample: naive CD4+ T cells sorted from blood. Subset meaning: CD45RA+ positively selected. These receptors came from a man under 40 in good health.

The rearrangement uses TRBV5-5 and TRBJ2-3; D could derive from TRBD1 or TRBD2 (5 bases each). The V gene lost 2 bases and the J gene lost 1 base, with 8 bases spanning the gap. The CDR3 extends over 14 amino acids. Germline V CDR1 and CDR2: SGHKS, YYEKEE (reference sequence). The CDR3 reads CASSFEGRTDTQYF. The CDR3 nucleotides are TGTGCCAGCAGCTTTGAGGGACGCACAGATACGCAGTATTTT.

The CDR3: CASSVESRLAGVPGELFF. In DNA, the CDR3 is TGTGCCAGCAGCGTAGAATCCCGACTAGCGGGAGTCCCCGGGGAGCTGTTTTTT. The chain employs TRBV9 and TRBJ2-2; the match to TRBD2 covers 12 bases. Trimming cost V 0 bases and J 6 bases; bases outside gene matches: 9. Germline CDR1 reads SGDLS; CDR2 reads YYNGEE. The CDR3 totals 18 residues.

A single count supports this clone. The chain recombines TRBV5-1 with TRBJ2-7; no definite D call. CDR1 and CDR2 from the germline V gene are SGHRS and YFSETQ. Trimming pared 0 bases from V and 7 bases from J, leaving 20 bases between. This CDR3 comprises 16 residues. The CDR3 region has the DNA TGCGCCAGCAGCTTGGAATTCTCCCGAACACTGGGAGAGCAGTACTTC. This gives the protein CASSLEFSRTLGEQYF.

This chain links TRBV27 with TRBJ1-4; 8 bases match TRBD1. The CDR3 is made up of 16 amino acids. Per the germline V gene, CDR1 is MNHEY and CDR2 is SMNVEV (reference sequence). Trimming took 6 bases from V and 5 from J; bases not matched to a gene: 11. The CDR3 loop is CASRPSPTGANEKLFF. Written as DNA, the CDR3 is TGTGCCAGCAGACCTTCCCCGACAGGGGCAAATGAAAAACTGTTTTTT.

As to this clone: Within the sample, other DNA sequences also encode this same CDR3. V is TRBV27 and J is TRBJ2-1; TRBD2 matches 10 bases. Germline trimming cut 4 bases from V and 7 bases from J; bases unmatched to any gene: 7. The CDR3 spans 15 residues. Germline lookup yields CDR1 MNHEY and CDR2 SMNVEV (reference sequence). The CDR3 here is CASSSGLAVYNEQFF. Here the CDR3 DNA reads TGTGCCAGCAGTTCCGGACTAGCGGTGTATAATGAGCAGTTCTTC.

This rearrangement joins TRBV27 to TRBJ2-3, with 12 bases aligning to TRBD2. This CDR3 spans 18 amino acids. Unmatched junction bases numbered 8, after V lost 2 bases and J lost 2 bases. Germline CDR1 reads MNHEY; CDR2 reads SMNVEV (reference sequence). The CDR3 DNA reads TGTGCCAGCAGTTTACGTTCTAGCGGGAGGGTCTTCACAGATACGCAGTATTTT. It translates to CASSLRSSGRVFTDTQYF.

This clone was observed once. V is TRBV29-1 and J is TRBJ2-3; 7 bases align to TRBD2. V trimming: 6 bases; J trimming: 2 bases; junction bases outside the gene matches: 5. CDR3 size: 13 residues. Germline V gene sequence: CDR1 SQVTM, CDR2 ANQGSEA. CDR3 sequence: CSVGGGLTDTQYF. The CDR3 nucleotides are TGCAGCGTGGGGGGGGGACTCACAGATACGCAGTATTTT.

The CDR3 loop is CASSFMGAYEQYF. The CDR3 DNA reads TGTGCCAGCAGTTTCATGGGAGCGTACGAGCAGTACTTC. This sequence joins TRBV27 and TRBJ2-7; a weak D match, TRBD2 (5 bases). The CDR3 is 13 residues long. CDR1 is MNHEY and CDR2 is SMNVEV in the germline V gene (reference sequence). Deletions cut 3 bases from V and 4 bases from J, with 10 bases between.

The rearrangement links TRBV30 to TRBJ2-7, with TRBD1 matching over 8 bases. The germline V gene encodes CDR1 GTSNPN and CDR2 SVGIG (reference sequence). The CDR3 length is 14 residues. J gave up 3 bases and V 3 bases, and 7 bases lay outside the gene matches. The CDR3 bases are TGTGCCTGGAGGGGCAGGGGGCAATACTACGAGCAGTACTTC. It codes for CAWRGRGQYYEQYF. Variable domain in full (rest from reference TRBV30 and TRBJ2-7): SQTIHQWPATLVQPVGSPLSLECTVEGTSNPNLYWYRQAAGRGLQLLFYSVGIGQISSEVPQNLSASRPQDRQFILSSKKLLLSDSGFYLCAWRGRGQYYEQYFGPGTRLTVT.

The V gene is TRBV5-1, the J gene TRBJ2-7; D may be TRBD2 (5 bases). This CDR3 is built from 13 residues. Germline lookup yields CDR1 SGHRS and CDR2 YFSETQ. V lost 4 bases and J lost 5, with 13 bases in between. CDR3 bases: TGCGCCAGCAGCGCCCCGGGGTCCCACGAGCAGTACTTC. This codes for CASSAPGSHEQYF. The whole variable domain, remainder taken from reference TRBV5-1 and TRBJ2-7, is KAGVTQTPRYLIKTRGQQVTLSCSPISGHRSVSWYQQTPGQGLQFLFEYFSETQRNKGNFPGRFSGRQFSNSRSEMNVSTLELGDSALYLCASSAPGSHEQYFGPGTRLTVT.

This chain uses TRBV4-2 with TRBJ2-3; TRBD1 might be the D (6 bases). This CDR3 comprises 16 residues. CDR1 and CDR2 from the germline V gene are LGHNA and YNFKEQ. V dropped 4 bases and J dropped 1 base, with 15 bases sitting between them. The CDR3 loop is CASSLKKGQRTDTQYF. Written as DNA, the CDR3 is TGTGCCAGCAGCCTGAAGAAAGGACAGCGCACAGATACGCAGTATTTT.

The rearrangement uses TRBV7-9 and TRBJ1-1; D not resolved. This CDR3 has 14 amino acids. Germline assignment: CDR1 SEHNR and CDR2 FQNEAQ (reference sequence). The germline V and J ends were trimmed by 2 bases and 1 base, with 8 bases remaining between them. The CDR3 DNA reads as TGTGCCAGCAGCTTATTCGGCAAGAACACTGAAGCTTTCTTT. This codes for CASSLFGKNTEAFF.

V usage is TRBV29-1 and J usage is TRBJ1-2; D remains unclear. Germline V CDR1 and CDR2: SQVTM, ANQGSEA. V was clipped by 4 bases and J by 4 bases, with 10 bases between them. This CDR3 spans 12 amino acids. The DNA for the CDR3 is TGCAGCGTTGTAAGTCAGTCCTATGGCTACACCTTC. Its translation is CSVVSQSYGYTF. The variable domain in full, completed from reference TRBV29-1 and TRBJ1-2, reads SAVISQKPSRDICQRGTSLTIQCQVDSQVTMMFWYRQQPGQSLTLIATANQGSEATYESGFVIDKFPISRPNLTFSTLTVSNMSPEDSSIYLCSVVSQSYGYTFGSGTRLTVV.